This T cell receptor (beta chain) is drawn from a study of early T cells in non-severe SARS-CoV-2 infection. Background on the study: Sequencing targeted bulk RNA from unsorted whole blood, leaving chains unpaired. General observations from the study: VDJdb-based matching was biased toward anti-spike CD8 responses and missed private and CD4 specificities.

The protocol attached unique molecular identifiers to individual cDNA molecules. TCRdb called the 5' RACE reads again in MiXCR, with one record for every CDR3 protein. Here the sample spans over 35,000 distinct CDR3 sequences, about 6% being singletons. This clonotype appeared many times. Its antigen remains unknown. Germline values: CDR1 KGHSH, CDR2 LQKENI. The CDR3 length is 13 residues. V lost 6 bases to trimming and J lost 8 bases, with 11 bases between them. This sample comprised whole blood, obtained at baseline. The V gene is TRBV18, the J gene TRBJ2-6; tentative D call: TRBD2 (6 bases). This TCR was recovered from an adult who was a healthcare worker with PCR-confirmed SARS-CoV-2 infection or an uninfected control (not recorded which). The CDR3 sequence is CASSQGLPNVLTF. In DNA form, the CDR3 reads TGTGCCAGCTCCCAGGGACTCCCCAACGTCCTGACTTTC.